What follows are 4 T cell receptor beta chains derived from one specimen sequenced in a study of blood T cell repertoires in COVID-19. Profiling relied on immunoSEQ multiplex PCR, and the TCRdb table lists in-frame clones only, not all of them. The profile shows fewer than 350,000 clones, 65% to 90% of them singletons. Sequencing was performed on peripheral blood. Receptors originate from a woman in her sixties or seventies with active or convalescent COVID-19.

The chain links TRBV4-1 to TRBJ1-2, with TRBD1 as a possible D gene (5 bases). The CDR3 length is 16 residues. V dropped 3 bases and J dropped 2 bases, with 16 bases sitting between them. Germline V gives CDR1 MGHRA, CDR2 YSYEKL. For the CDR3, the DNA is TGCGCCAGCAGCCATCTACAAAGACAGAAAAACTATGGCTACACCTTC. As protein: CASSHLQRQKNYGYTF.

This clone has just one count. J is TRBJ2-2 and V is TRBV10-3, with D tentatively TRBD2 (6 bases). CDR3 length: 12 residues. V lost 6 bases and J 7 bases, leaving 9 bases between the germline ends. Germline V gene sequence: CDR1 ENHRY, CDR2 SYGVKD. CDR3 nucleotide sequence: TGTGCCATCAGGGGGGAGGTCGGGGAGCTGTTTTTT. It is translated as CAIRGEVGELFF.

The CDR3 DNA sequence: TGTGCCAGCAGCTCCCGTCGTCCGGGACAGGGGTTTAATGGGATGAACACTGAAGCTTTCTTT. Protein product: CASSSRRPGQGFNGMNTEAFF. The chain carries TRBV7-4 and TRBJ1-1; 10 bases are a match to TRBD1. The junction had 20 bases not matched to a gene; V was cut back by 4 bases and J by 0 bases. Germline CDR1 SGHVT, CDR2 SQSDAQ. The CDR3 consists of 21 residues.

The J gene is TRBJ1-6, the V gene TRBV6-2 or TRBV6-3; 7 nucleotides align to TRBD1. The CDR3 has 17 amino acids. In germline, CDR1 is MNHEY, CDR2 SVGEGT. Germline trimming cut 2 bases from V and 7 bases from J; bases unmatched to any gene: 11. DNA of the CDR3: TGTGCCAGCAGTTACGTTCTGTGGGACAGTCTGAATTCACCCCTCCACTTT. Its translation is CASSYVLWDSLNSPLHF.